This TCR beta chain was observed in a study of shared clonotypes between healthy human individuals. Data came from immunoSEQ multiplex PCR; TCRdb stores just in-frame clones and leaves some out. Found here are 1.5 million to 2.5 million clones, roughly 95% of them singletons; the top ten hold 1% to 1.5%. This clone appeared a single time. Its target is unknown. CDR1 and CDR2 from the germline V gene are SGDLS and YYNGEE. With 4 bases removed from V and 8 bases from J, the gap between germline ends came to 15 bases. The CDR3 is made up of 13 amino acids. Naive CD8 cells lacked CD45RO, underwent positive selection for CCR7 and left out terminally differentiated effector memory CD45RA+ cells. Study-level results: Rarefaction exposed incomplete sorted-subset sequencing despite large depth.

The specimen sequenced was naive CD8+ T cells sorted from blood. This rearrangement joins TRBV9 to TRBJ1-2, with D unclear. The clonotype originates from a young man in good health. CDR3 sequence: CASSSAKLGGYTF. For the CDR3, the DNA is TGTGCCAGCAGCTCGGCAAAGCTGGGCGGCTACACCTTC.